This entry features one TCR beta chain sequence. The CDR3 has 14 amino acids. Germline CDR1 is SNHLY and CDR2 is FYNNEI. The V end lost 10 bases, the J end lost 2 bases, and 16 bases lay between the germline ends. In the original analysis: Amplifying reference gene primers gave estimates of nucleated cell counts. Assay used: immunoSEQ multiplex PCR; TCRdb lists only in-frame clones, some missing. V, J and clone size are those of that table, while D and trimming were read from the DNA. This table holds more than 110,000 clones, around 78% found once. This sample was taken from a study of blood T cell repertoires in COVID-19. Looking at the study overall: Italy, Spain and the United States were the sources of the convalescent and acute COVID-19 samples. PBMCs, B-cell-depleted T cells, or T cells were the source of the cDNA or gDNA that made up the material.

This sequence was found in a woman older than 75 with active or convalescent COVID-19. This chain joins TRBV2 and TRBJ2-3; possibly TRBD2 for D (6 bases). Sequenced input: peripheral blood. Written as DNA, the CDR3 is TGTGCCACCCGATACGGGGGACCCACAGATACGCAGTATTTT. It encodes CATRYGGPTDTQYF.